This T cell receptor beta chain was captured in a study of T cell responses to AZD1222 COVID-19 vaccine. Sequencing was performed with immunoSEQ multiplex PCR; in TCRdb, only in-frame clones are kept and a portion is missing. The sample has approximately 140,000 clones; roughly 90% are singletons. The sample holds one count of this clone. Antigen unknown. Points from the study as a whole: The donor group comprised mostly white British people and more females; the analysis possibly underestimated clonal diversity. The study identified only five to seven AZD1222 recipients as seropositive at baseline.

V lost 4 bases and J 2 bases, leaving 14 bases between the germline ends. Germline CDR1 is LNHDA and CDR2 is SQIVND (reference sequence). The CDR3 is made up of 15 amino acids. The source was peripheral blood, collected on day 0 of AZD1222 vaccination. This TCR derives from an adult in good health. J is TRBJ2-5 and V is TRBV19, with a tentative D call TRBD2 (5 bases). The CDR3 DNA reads TGTGCCAGTAGTAAGACTAAGTTCAGGCAAGAGACCCAGTACTTC. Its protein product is CASSKTKFRQETQYF.